These T cell receptor beta chains were read from a single sample in a study of PD-L1 blockade in urothelial cancer. TCRdb's table, derived via immunoSEQ multiplex PCR, lists solely in-frame clones and lacks some. Of under 150,000 clones in the sample, approximately 90% were seen once. Sequencing was performed on PBMCs, taken around atezolizumab (anti-PD-L1) treatment. Receptors were obtained from a man in his 60s with urothelial cancer. Each CDR3 is given with its conserved first and last residue. D genes are given only for firm matches. Part of the rows lack a size; the others show once, few, many or a class for expanded clones.

v_gene: TRBV10-1; j_gene: TRBJ2-5; d_gene: .; abundance: .; CDR3aa: CASSNRGGETQYF; CDR3nt: TGCGCCAGCAGCAACAGGGGAGGAGAGACCCAGTACTTC
v_gene: TRBV5-6; j_gene: TRBJ1-5; d_gene: TRBD1; abundance: .; CDR3aa: CASSSQGAAFNQPQHF; CDR3nt: TGTGCCAGCAGCTCACAGGGGGCTGCCTTCAATCAGCCCCAGCATTTT
v_gene: TRBV27; j_gene: TRBJ2-3; d_gene: TRBD2; abundance: few; CDR3aa: CASSLLRERPDTQYF; CDR3nt: TGTGCCAGCAGTCTCTTGCGGGAGCGTCCAGATACGCAGTATTTT
v_gene: TRBV5-1; j_gene: TRBJ2-7; d_gene: .; abundance: .; CDR3aa: CASSFSGDEQYF; CDR3nt: TGCGCCAGCAGCTTCTCAGGCGACGAGCAGTACTTC
v_gene: TRBV27; j_gene: TRBJ2-3; d_gene: .; abundance: once; CDR3aa: CASAPGVNTDTQYF; CDR3nt: TGTGCCAGCGCCCCCGGGGTGAACACAGATACGCAGTATTTT
v_gene: TRBV5-4; j_gene: TRBJ2-1; d_gene: TRBD1; abundance: .; CDR3aa: CASSYSQGVRNEQFF; CDR3nt: TGTGCCAGCAGTTATTCCCAGGGGGTTAGGAATGAGCAGTTCTTC
v_gene: TRBV12-5; j_gene: TRBJ2-1; d_gene: .; abundance: once; CDR3aa: CASGETTSSRILSYNEQFF; CDR3nt: TGTGCTAGTGGTGAGACAACTTCAAGTAGAATCCTCTCCTACAATGAGCAGTTCTTC
v_gene: TRBV7-9; j_gene: TRBJ2-7; d_gene: TRBD1; abundance: .; CDR3aa: CASSWDRDSYEQYF; CDR3nt: TGTGCCAGCAGCTGGGACAGGGACTCCTACGAGCAGTACTTC
v_gene: TRBV7-2; j_gene: TRBJ1-6; d_gene: .; abundance: .; CDR3aa: CASSLDTNNSPLHF; CDR3nt: TGTGCCAGCAGCTTAGACACGAATAATTCACCCCTCCACTTT
v_gene: TRBV6-5; j_gene: TRBJ2-5; d_gene: .; abundance: .; CDR3aa: CASSSGETQYF; CDR3nt: TGTGCCAGCAGTTCGGGGGAGACCCAGTACTTC
v_gene: TRBV10-2; j_gene: TRBJ2-7; d_gene: .; abundance: .; CDR3aa: CATLQGYEQYF; CDR3nt: TGCGCCACTTTACAGGGCTACGAGCAGTACTTC
v_gene: TRBV10-3; j_gene: TRBJ1-2; d_gene: TRBD1; abundance: .; CDR3aa: CAITTGTGSYGYTF; CDR3nt: TGTGCCATCACTACCGGGACAGGGTCCTATGGCTACACCTTC
v_gene: TRBV7-6; j_gene: TRBJ2-3; d_gene: .; abundance: .; CDR3aa: CASSLSAPLRSDTQYF; CDR3nt: TGTGCCAGCAGCTTATCTGCCCCCCTGCGATCCGATACGCAGTATTTT
v_gene: TRBV5-1; j_gene: TRBJ1-1; d_gene: TRBD1; abundance: .; CDR3aa: CASSLARGRTEAFF; CDR3nt: TGCGCCAGCAGCTTGGCCAGGGGGAGGACTGAAGCTTTCTTT
v_gene: TRBV7-2; j_gene: TRBJ1-1; d_gene: .; abundance: .; CDR3aa: CASSLKLAGNTEAFF; CDR3nt: TGTGCCAGCAGCTTAAAGCTGGCGGGAAACACTGAAGCTTTCTTT
v_gene: TRBV4-1; j_gene: TRBJ2-7; d_gene: .; abundance: .; CDR3aa: CASSQDYRGGEQYF; CDR3nt: TGCGCCAGCAGCCAGGATTACAGGGGAGGCGAGCAGTACTTC
v_gene: TRBV5-1; j_gene: TRBJ1-1; d_gene: TRBD1; abundance: .; CDR3aa: CASSSRDRGGPGTEAFF; CDR3nt: TGCGCCAGCAGCTCCCGGGACAGGGGGGGTCCGGGCACTGAAGCTTTCTTT
v_gene: TRBV5-4; j_gene: TRBJ2-7; d_gene: .; abundance: .; CDR3aa: CASSLEPGREQYF; CDR3nt: TGTGCCAGCAGCTTGGAACCGGGTCGCGAGCAGTACTTC
v_gene: TRBV5-4; j_gene: TRBJ2-5; d_gene: .; abundance: once; CDR3aa: CASSLVGGVETQYF; CDR3nt: TGTGCCAGCAGCTTGGTTGGGGGCGTAGAGACCCAGTACTTC
v_gene: TRBV9; j_gene: TRBJ2-1; d_gene: .; abundance: .; CDR3aa: CASSVSGSSYNEQFF; CDR3nt: TGTGCCAGCAGCGTTAGCGGCAGCTCCTACAATGAGCAGTTCTTC
v_gene: TRBV7-9; j_gene: TRBJ2-7; d_gene: .; abundance: .; CDR3aa: CASSLNALGSYEQYF; CDR3nt: TGTGCCAGCAGCTTAAATGCGCTAGGCTCCTACGAGCAGTACTTC
v_gene: TRBV27; j_gene: TRBJ1-2; d_gene: .; abundance: .; CDR3aa: CASSPIGGYGYTF; CDR3nt: TGTGCCAGCAGTCCTATCGGAGGCTATGGCTACACCTTC
v_gene: TRBV5-1; j_gene: TRBJ1-5; d_gene: .; abundance: once; CDR3aa: CASSLGEWNQPQHF; CDR3nt: TGCGCCAGCAGCTTGGGGGAGTGGAATCAGCCCCAGCATTTT
v_gene: TRBV18; j_gene: TRBJ2-5; d_gene: TRBD2; abundance: .; CDR3aa: CASSTLSLAGEETQYF; CDR3nt: TGTGCCAGCTCGACACTTTCGCTAGCGGGAGAAGAGACCCAGTACTTC
v_gene: TRBV25-1; j_gene: TRBJ2-2; d_gene: TRBD1; abundance: .; CDR3aa: CASRQTGTGGRTGELFF; CDR3nt: TGTGCCAGCAGGCAAACCGGGACAGGGGGTAGGACCGGGGAGCTGTTTTTT
v_gene: TRBV5-1; j_gene: TRBJ2-7; d_gene: .; abundance: once; CDR3aa: CASSHSDILAYEQYF; CDR3nt: TGCGCCAGCAGCCATTCCGACATTCTGGCCTACGAGCAGTACTTC
v_gene: TRBV19; j_gene: TRBJ2-7; d_gene: TRBD2; abundance: .; CDR3aa: CASSIELAGAYEQYF; CDR3nt: TGTGCCAGTAGTATAGAGCTAGCGGGGGCCTACGAGCAGTACTTC
v_gene: TRBV28; j_gene: TRBJ1-2; d_gene: .; abundance: .; CDR3aa: CASSAWGGPNYGYTF; CDR3nt: TGTGCCAGCAGTGCTTGGGGGGGCCCTAACTATGGCTACACCTTC
v_gene: TRBV28; j_gene: TRBJ1-5; d_gene: TRBD1; abundance: .; CDR3aa: CASSRPDRGSNQPQHF; CDR3nt: TGTGCCAGCAGTCGCCCGGACAGGGGAAGCAATCAGCCCCAGCATTTT
v_gene: TRBV28; j_gene: TRBJ2-5; d_gene: TRBD1; abundance: .; CDR3aa: CASSSGQDQETQYF; CDR3nt: TGTGCCAGCAGTTCTGGACAGGACCAAGAGACCCAGTACTTC
v_gene: TRBV5-1; j_gene: TRBJ1-2; d_gene: TRBD1; abundance: .; CDR3aa: CASSSSGTGGYGYTF; CDR3nt: TGCGCCAGCAGCTCCTCCGGGACAGGGGGCTATGGCTACACCTTC
v_gene: TRBV18; j_gene: TRBJ1-4; d_gene: .; abundance: .; CDR3aa: CASSQDSVNNEKLFF; CDR3nt: TGTGCCAGCTCACAGGACAGTGTAAATAATGAAAAACTGTTTTTT
v_gene: TRBV27; j_gene: TRBJ2-7; d_gene: TRBD1; abundance: .; CDR3aa: CASSSAGQVPYEQYF; CDR3nt: TGTGCCAGCAGTTCCGCCGGACAGGTCCCCTACGAGCAGTACTTC
v_gene: TRBV27; j_gene: TRBJ2-3; d_gene: TRBD2; abundance: .; CDR3aa: CASSTLSGRTDTQYF; CDR3nt: TGTGCCAGCAGTACACTTAGCGGGAGAACAGATACGCAGTATTTT
v_gene: TRBV2; j_gene: TRBJ2-7; d_gene: TRBD1; abundance: .; CDR3aa: CASSDQGARYEQYF; CDR3nt: TGTGCCAGCAGTGACCAGGGGGCGCGGTACGAGCAGTACTTC
v_gene: TRBV15; j_gene: TRBJ2-1; d_gene: TRBD2; abundance: .; CDR3aa: CATSRGLVPGLADNEQFF; CDR3nt: TGTGCCACCAGCAGAGGGCTGGTCCCGGGACTAGCGGACAATGAGCAGTTCTTC
v_gene: TRBV30; j_gene: TRBJ1-2; d_gene: .; abundance: .; CDR3aa: CAWSVQNYGYTF; CDR3nt: TGTGCCTGGAGTGTACAGAACTATGGCTACACCTTC